This T cell receptor beta chain was profiled in a study of cytomegalovirus exposure and HLA in healthy donors. PCR amplification relied on 60 Vbeta primers (plus 13 Jbeta primers). Sequencing was performed with immunoSEQ multiplex PCR; in TCRdb, only in-frame clones are kept and a portion is missing. The table lists over 100,000 clones. The CDR3 loop spans 15 amino acids. V trimming: 5 bases; J trimming: 5 bases; junction bases outside the gene matches: 15. Germline loops: CDR1 GTSNPN, CDR2 SVGIG (reference sequence). This receptor was taken from a man aged 35-49 years in good health and CMV-seropositive. Sequencing was done on a sample of PBMCs. V usage is TRBV30 and J usage is TRBJ2-7; 7 bases agree with TRBD1. CDR3 DNA: TGTGCCTGGGGGGACAGAAGGGGCCGTTGGCACGAGCAGTACTTC. This sequence encodes CAWGDRRGRWHEQYF. Using reference TRBV30 and TRBJ2-7 for the parts outside the CDR3, the full variable domain is SQTIHQWPATLVQPVGSPLSLECTVEGTSNPNLYWYRQAAGRGLQLLFYSVGIGQISSEVPQNLSASRPQDRQFILSSKKLLLSDSGFYLCAWGDRRGRWHEQYFGPGTRLTVT.